This TCR beta chain is from a study of cytomegalovirus exposure and HLA in healthy donors. Study-level findings and limits: In a later analysis, specific HLA alleles were associated with more than 15,000 TCR beta sequences at a 0.05 false discovery rate.

Vbeta (60) and Jbeta (13) primers were used in the PCR. Assay used: immunoSEQ multiplex PCR; TCRdb lists only in-frame clones, some missing. This repertoire shows 200,000 to 250,000 clones, approximately 83% found once; its top ten account for roughly 1.3%. For this clone: As yet, its antigen is unknown.

Sequencing was done on a sample of PBMCs. The origin of this receptor is a girl aged 10-17 years in good health and CMV-seronegative.

The CDR3 sequence is CASSGLGGTGELFF. The CDR3 coding sequence is TGTGCCAGTAGCGGACTAGGGGGAACCGGGGAGCTGTTTTTT. The chain carries TRBV19 and TRBJ2-2; a weak D match, TRBD2 (7 bases). The CDR3 has 14 amino acids. The V end lost 6 bases, the J end lost 5 bases, and 13 bases lay between the germline ends. The germline V gene has CDR1 LNHDA and CDR2 SQIVND (reference sequence).